This entry lists 30 T cell receptor beta chains sequenced from one sample in a study of cytomegalovirus exposure and HLA in healthy donors. The PCR had 60 Vbeta and 13 Jbeta primers. The data were produced by immunoSEQ multiplex PCR, yet TCRdb's version contains in-frame clones alone and is incomplete. Altogether around 150,000 clones are present, around 72% being singletons, with the ten largest covering approximately 2%. Sequencing was performed on PBMCs. The receptors stem from a middle-aged man in good health and CMV-seronegative.

This chain links TRBV6-5 with TRBJ2-7; D unclear. V shed 0 bases and J shed 2 bases, with 11 bases lying between them. The CDR3 contains 15 residues. Germline assignment: CDR1 MNHEY and CDR2 SVGAGI. The CDR3 reads CASSYSIAHPYEQYF. Written as DNA, the CDR3 is TGTGCCAGCAGTTACTCGATTGCGCACCCCTACGAGCAGTACTTC.

The chain employs TRBV9 and TRBJ1-2, with 8 nucleotides matching TRBD1. V shed 2 bases, J shed 2 bases, and the junction held 8 bases outside the gene matches. Per the germline V gene, CDR1 is SGDLS and CDR2 is YYNGEE. This CDR3 contains 16 residues. The CDR3 DNA reads as TGTGCCAGCAGCGTGGGCATGGACAGGGAGAACTATGGCTACACCTTC. This gives the protein CASSVGMDRENYGYTF.

The chain couples TRBV21-1 to TRBJ2-5; the D segment call TRBD1 is taken from the table without a DNA check. TRBV21-1 is reported as a pseudogene. This CDR3 comprises 11 residues. CDR3 nucleotide sequence: TGTGCCAGCAGCAAATCGACAACCCAGTACTTC. It specifies CASSKSTTQYF.

The chain is built from TRBV6-1 and TRBJ1-5; 9 positions agree with TRBD1. CDR1 is MNHNS and CDR2 is SASEGT in the germline V gene. This CDR3 is built from 15 residues. J lost 0 bases, V lost 6 bases, and 3 bases had no gene match. In DNA form, the CDR3 reads TGTGCCAGCAGCTGGACAGGGGTTAGCAATCAGCCCCAGCATTTT. Translated, it gives CASSWTGVSNQPQHF.

The CDR3 reads CASSLLAGSSYNEQFF. The CDR3 coding sequence is TGTGCCAGCAGCCTTTTAGCGGGTTCCTCCTACAATGAGCAGTTCTTC. The chain joins TRBV7-9 to TRBJ2-1; 7 bases are a match to TRBD2. This CDR3 has 16 amino acids. With 5 bases clipped from V and 0 bases from J, the junction kept 7 bases outside the gene matches. Germline V gene lookup returns CDR1 SEHNR and CDR2 FQNEAQ (reference sequence).

J is TRBJ2-1 and V is TRBV5-6; D may be TRBD2 (6 bases). CDR1 SGHDT and CDR2 YYEEEE come from the germline V gene. V gave up 6 bases and J gave up 6 bases, with 19 bases separating them. The CDR3 loop spans 15 amino acids. CDR3 protein: CASISRGILSNEQFF. As DNA, the CDR3 is TGTGCCAGCATTTCTCGCGGGATTTTGAGCAATGAGCAGTTCTTC.

The chain is built from TRBV10-1 and TRBJ2-3, with D possibly matching TRBD1 (7 bases). The V gene's germline CDR1 is WNHNN and CDR2 SYGVQD (reference sequence). The CDR3 runs 15 residues. Trimming removed 6 bases at V and 6 bases at J, with 19 bases between. In nucleotides, the CDR3 is TGCGCCAGCAGCGCAGGGGGGAGCACAGTGGATACGCAGTATTTT. It yields the protein CASSAGGSTVDTQYF.

This clone was detected only once. V usage is TRBV29-1 and J usage is TRBJ2-7, with TRBD1 matching 7 bases. CDR3 size: 12 residues. CDR1 and CDR2 (germline): SQVTM, ANQGSEA. Trimming removed 6 bases from V and 3 bases from J; junction bases left unmatched: 5. The CDR3 nucleotides read TGCAGCGTGCAAGGGGGCGGCTACGAGCAGTACTTC. Translated, it gives CSVQGGGYEQYF.

The V call is TRBV7-8, the J call TRBJ1-5; a possible D gene is TRBD1 (6 bases). Germline V lookup: CDR1 SGHVS, CDR2 FQNEAQ. This CDR3 is built from 17 residues. The V and J ends lost 1 base and 3 bases respectively, with 16 bases between them. This CDR3 reads CASSLEWGPGINQPQHF. DNA of the CDR3: TGTGCCAGCAGCTTAGAATGGGGGCCAGGGATCAATCAGCCCCAGCATTTT.

The chain links TRBV7-6 to TRBJ2-7; 7 bases are shared with TRBD1. After removal of 5 bases from V and 6 bases from J, the junction contained 10 bases not matched to a gene. Germline-derived CDR1 and CDR2 are SGHVS and FNYEAQ. The CDR3 runs to 14 residues. CDR3 DNA sequence: TGTGCCAGCAGCACCGGGACAGCCTCGTGCGAGCAGTACTTC. Its translation: CASSTGTASCEQYF.

This chain joins TRBV2 and TRBJ2-2, with 10 nucleotides matching TRBD1. The CDR3 is 18 residues long. Germline loops: CDR1 SNHLY, CDR2 FYNNEI. Losses at the gene ends were 6 bases for V and 2 bases for J; bases not matched to a gene: 12. The DNA of the CDR3 is TGTGCCAGCAGGGGGATAGGACAGGGGGGGACAAACACCGGGGAGCTGTTTTTT. Its translation: CASRGIGQGGTNTGELFF. Looking up the rest from reference TRBV2 and TRBJ2-2 gives the full variable domain: EPEVTQTPSHQVTQMGQEVILRCVPISNHLYFYWYRQILGQKVEFLVSFYNNEISEKSEIFDDQFSVERPDGSNFTLKIRSTKLEDSAMYFCASRGIGQGGTNTGELFFGEGSRLTVL.

The chain carries TRBV5-4 and TRBJ1-5, with D perhaps TRBD1 (5 bases). Germline lookup yields CDR1 SGHNT and CDR2 YYREEE (reference sequence). This CDR3 has 16 amino acids. V was pared by 2 bases and J by 0 bases, with 12 bases between. CDR3 residues: CASSFGGAHSNQPQHF. The CDR3 coding sequence is TGTGCCAGCAGCTTCGGAGGGGCCCATAGCAATCAGCCCCAGCATTTT.

This chain joins TRBV6-1 and TRBJ1-2, with D possibly matching TRBD1 (6 bases). V lost 6 bases and J 7 bases, leaving 18 bases between the germline ends. The CDR3 spans 14 residues. Germline V lookup: CDR1 MNHNS, CDR2 SASEGT. The CDR3 here is CASSLRQALPGYTF. In DNA form, the CDR3 reads TGTGCCAGCAGCCTAAGACAGGCACTACCTGGCTACACCTTC.

CDR3 region: CASSQRDRGFFEKLFF. CDR3 nucleotides: TGTGCCAGCAGCCAGCGGGACAGGGGGTTTTTCGAAAAACTGTTTTTT. The V and J genes are TRBV7-9 and TRBJ1-4; 11 bases map to TRBD1. Germline values: CDR1 SEHNR, CDR2 FQNEAQ (reference sequence). The J segment lost 8 bases and the V segment lost 5 bases, leaving 10 bases of the junction unmatched. CDR3 length: 16 amino acids.

The chain links TRBV7-9 to TRBJ1-2, with D unclear. CDR3 length equals 15 residues. In germline, CDR1 is SEHNR, CDR2 FQNEAQ (reference sequence). V was clipped by 1 base and J by 8 bases, with 17 bases between them. CDR3 DNA sequence: TGTGCCAGCAGCTTAGGGGCAGGCTCCCGCTGGGGCTACACCTTC. It translates to CASSLGAGSRWGYTF. The full variable domain, in which reference TRBV7-9 and TRBJ1-2 provide the parts outside the CDR3, is DTGVSQNPRHKITKRGQNVTFRCDPISEHNRLYWYRQTLGQGPEFLTYFQNEAQLEKSRLLSDRFSAERPKGSFSTLEIQRTEQGDSAMYLCASSLGAGSRWGYTFGSGTRLTVV.

This chain uses TRBV7-2 with TRBJ1-2; no clear D gene. Germline assignment: CDR1 SGHTA and CDR2 FQGNSA. The ends were cut back, 5 bases at V and 4 bases at J, with 11 bases in the middle. The CDR3 spans 13 residues. CDR3 coding DNA: TGTGCCAGCAGCCCGCCTACCGTCTATGGCTACACCTTC. Its translation is CASSPPTVYGYTF. The full variable domain, its missing parts supplied by reference TRBV7-2 and TRBJ1-2, is GAGVSQSPSNKVTEKGKDVELRCDPISGHTALYWYRQSLGQGLEFLIYFQGNSAPDKSGLPSDRFSAERTGGSVSTLTIQRTQQEDSAVYLCASSPPTVYGYTFGSGTRLTVV.

The chain combines TRBV4-1 with TRBJ1-5; tentative D call: TRBD1 (6 bases). With 0 bases removed from V and 6 bases from J, the gap between germline ends came to 12 bases. The V gene's germline CDR1 is MGHRA and CDR2 YSYEKL. The CDR3 contains 15 residues. The CDR3 loop reads CASSQDRGTGQPQHF. The DNA of the CDR3 is TGCGCCAGCAGCCAAGACAGGGGAACTGGTCAGCCCCAGCATTTT.

The chain couples TRBV6-6 to TRBJ1-4; 7 bases line up with TRBD1. The CDR3 is 16 amino acids. Germline trimming cut 6 bases from V and 8 bases from J; bases unmatched to any gene: 15. Per the germline V gene, CDR1 is MNHNY and CDR2 is SVGAGI (reference sequence). The chain's CDR3 is CASSYGQALGEEKLFF. The CDR3 DNA reads TGTGCCAGCAGCTACGGACAGGCCCTCGGGGAGGAAAAACTGTTTTTT.

The J gene is TRBJ2-7, the V gene TRBV19; 7 nucleotides line up with TRBD1. V was pared by 5 bases and J by 6 bases, with 13 bases of the junction left unmatched. The CDR3 is made up of 15 amino acids. Germline values: CDR1 LNHDA, CDR2 SQIVND (reference sequence). The CDR3 DNA reads TGTGCCAGTAGTGCCCAGACAGGGTTGAACTTCGAGCAGTACTTC. Translating it yields CASSAQTGLNFEQYF.

The chain employs TRBV5-1 and TRBJ2-7; 7 positions match TRBD2. Germline-derived CDR1 and CDR2 are SGHRS and YFSETQ. The trim removed 5 bases at V and 7 bases at J, leaving 3 bases unmatched. This CDR3 has 11 residues. CDR3 amino acids: CASRGRGEQYF. The CDR3 DNA follows: TGCGCCAGCAGGGGGCGGGGGGAGCAGTACTTC.

This chain connects TRBV6-1 to TRBJ2-7; 8 nucleotides match TRBD1. The germline CDR1 and CDR2 sequences are MNHNS and SASEGT. V was pared by 4 bases and J by 3 bases, with 5 bases of the junction left unmatched. CDR3 length equals 14 residues. The CDR3 DNA sequence: TGTGCCAGCAGTGTCCAGGGGGCGGTCTACGAGCAGTACTTC. Encoded protein: CASSVQGAVYEQYF.

The chain links TRBV4-2 to TRBJ1-3, with no clear D. CDR1 is LGHNA and CDR2 is YNFKEQ in the germline V gene. V lost 1 base and J 0 bases, leaving 10 bases between the germline ends. The CDR3 totals 16 residues. The CDR3 coding sequence is TGTGCCAGCAGCCAAGTTTACACAGACTCTGGAAACACCATATATTTT. Its protein product is CASSQVYTDSGNTIYF.

Remarks on this clone: Relative to the germline gene, one junction end is altered; a read error may explain this. The chain recombines TRBV7-9 with TRBJ2-4, with TRBD1 matching 8 bases. CDR3 length: 17 residues. Germline values: CDR1 SEHNR, CDR2 FQNEAQ (reference sequence). The CDR3 loop reads CSSSLRTGTLGWNIQYF. CDR3 DNA: TGTTCCAGCAGCCTAAGGACAGGGACTCTGGGGTGGAACATTCAGTACTTC.

The CDR3 DNA reads TGTGCCAGCAGCTTATATGAGGGGGGGAATGAGCAGTTCTTC. It translates to CASSLYEGGNEQFF. The rearrangement uses TRBV13 and TRBJ2-1, with D perhaps matching TRBD2 (7 bases). Per germline, CDR1 PRHDT and CDR2 FYEKMQ (reference sequence). The CDR3 is made up of 14 amino acids. The V end was cut by 2 bases, the J end by 7 bases, with 12 bases between.

This CDR3 is CASSSTGTGNEKLFF. As DNA, the CDR3 is TGTGCCAGCAGTTCAACCGGGACAGGGAATGAAAAACTGTTTTTT. V gene TRBV27 combines with J gene TRBJ1-4; 9 positions agree with TRBD1. Per germline, CDR1 MNHEY and CDR2 SMNVEV (reference sequence). J gave up 5 bases and V 4 bases, and 5 bases lay outside the gene matches. The length of the CDR3 is 15 residues. Looking up the rest from reference TRBV27 and TRBJ1-4 gives the full variable domain: EAQVTQNPRYLITVTGKKLTVTCSQNMNHEYMSWYRQDPGLGLRQIYYSMNVEVTDKGDVPEGYKVSRKEKRNFPLILESPSPNQTSLYFCASSSTGTGNEKLFFGSGTQLSVL.

CDR3 amino acids: CASSLGSGGDTEAFF. As DNA, the CDR3 is TGCGCCAGCAGTCTAGGATCAGGGGGAGACACTGAAGCTTTCTTT. This rearrangement joins TRBV4-1 to TRBJ1-1, with 7 bases matching TRBD1. The trim removed 6 bases at V and 3 bases at J, leaving 10 bases unmatched. The CDR3 length is 15 residues. Germline CDR1 reads MGHRA; CDR2 reads YSYEKL.

For the CDR3, the DNA is TGTGCCAGTAGCGGGGGCATTTTCACGGATACGCAGTATTTT. Translation: CASSGGIFTDTQYF. The chain links TRBV7-9 to TRBJ2-3; 9 bases align to TRBD2. V lost 9 bases and J lost 6; bases outside the gene matches: 10. Germline V gene lookup returns CDR1 SEHNR and CDR2 FQNEAQ (reference sequence). This CDR3 region has 14 residues.

The V gene is TRBV19, the J gene TRBJ1-6, with D possibly being TRBD1 (6 bases). The CDR3 contains 14 residues. V lost 8 bases and J lost 7, with 15 bases in between. Germline CDR1 reads LNHDA; CDR2 reads SQIVND (reference sequence). The CDR3 DNA is TGTGCCAGTGGCCCACAGGGAATGAATTCACCCCTCCACTTT. Protein product: CASGPQGMNSPLHF.

The chain has TRBV27 and TRBJ2-7; the match to TRBD1 covers 10 bases. Germline V gene data show CDR1 as MNHEY and CDR2 as SMNVEV (reference sequence). The CDR3 is 15 residues long. J gave up 2 bases and V 6 bases, and 7 bases lay outside the gene matches. This CDR3 reads CASRPGQGRTYEQYF. In nucleotides, the CDR3 is TGTGCCAGCAGACCGGGACAGGGGAGAACCTACGAGCAGTACTTC.

The chain joins TRBV27 to TRBJ1-5, with a possible D match to TRBD1 (5 bases). Germline CDR1 MNHEY, CDR2 SMNVEV (reference sequence). V lost 6 bases to trimming and J lost 4 bases, with 13 bases between them. This CDR3 is built from 14 residues. Here the CDR3 reads CASSYLGGNQPQHF. The CDR3, as DNA: TGTGCCAGCAGCTACTTGGGGGGAAATCAGCCCCAGCATTTT.